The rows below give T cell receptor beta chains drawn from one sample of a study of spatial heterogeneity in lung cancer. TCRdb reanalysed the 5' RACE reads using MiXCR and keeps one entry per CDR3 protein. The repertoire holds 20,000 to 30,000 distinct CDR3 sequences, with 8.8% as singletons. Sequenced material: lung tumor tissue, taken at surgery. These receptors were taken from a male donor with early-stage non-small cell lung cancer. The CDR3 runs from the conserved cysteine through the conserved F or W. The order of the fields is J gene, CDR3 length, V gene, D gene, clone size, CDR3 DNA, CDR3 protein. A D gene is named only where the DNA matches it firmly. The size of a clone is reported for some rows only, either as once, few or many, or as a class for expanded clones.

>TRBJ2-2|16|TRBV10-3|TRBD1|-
TGTGCCATCAGTCCCGGACAGGGGGCTAGCACCGGGGAGCTGTTTTTT
CAISPGQGASTGELFF
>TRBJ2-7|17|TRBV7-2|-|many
TGTGCCAGCAGCTTGGTCAGCCTACGTCTACAGCACCACGAGCAGTACTTC
CASSLVSLRLQHHEQYF
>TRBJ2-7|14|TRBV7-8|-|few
TGTGCCAGCAGCTTAGGAGGGTTCGCCGACGAGCAGTACTTC
CASSLGGFADEQYF
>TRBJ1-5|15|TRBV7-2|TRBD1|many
TGTGCCAGCAGCGCCAGAGACAGGGGAAGGCAGCCCCAGCATTTT
CASSARDRGRQPQHF
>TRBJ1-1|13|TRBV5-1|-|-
TGCGCCAGCAGCTTGGCCTCAGTCACTGAAGCTTTCTTT
CASSLASVTEAFF
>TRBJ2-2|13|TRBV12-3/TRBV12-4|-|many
TGTGCCAGCAGTTTAAAGGGGAACGGGGAGCTGTTTTTT
CASSLKGNGELFF
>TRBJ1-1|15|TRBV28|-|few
TGTGCCAGCAGTTCCCCGGGAGCAAGCAATCTTGAAGCTTTCTTT
CASSSPGASNLEAFF
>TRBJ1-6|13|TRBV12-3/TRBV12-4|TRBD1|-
TGTGCCAGCAGGCAGGGGGCGGATTCACCCCTCCACTTT
CASRQGADSPLHF
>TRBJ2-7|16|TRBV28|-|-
TGTGCCAGCAGTTTCTCGGGTCAGACAGGCTCCTACGAGCAGTACTTC
CASSFSGQTGSYEQYF
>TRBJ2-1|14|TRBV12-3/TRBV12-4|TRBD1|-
TGTGCCAGCAGTTCCACAGGGACAGTTGGTGAGCAGTTCTTC
CASSSTGTVGEQFF
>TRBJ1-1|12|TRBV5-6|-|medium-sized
TGTGCCAGCAGCTTACTTTACACTGAAGCTTTCTTT
CASSLLYTEAFF
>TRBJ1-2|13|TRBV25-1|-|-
TGTGCCAGCAAAGGGTACACGGCGGGCGGCTACACCTTC
CASKGYTAGGYTF
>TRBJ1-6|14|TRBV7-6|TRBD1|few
TGTGCCAGCAGCTGGGCAGGGGGATATTCACCCCTCCACTTT
CASSWAGGYSPLHF
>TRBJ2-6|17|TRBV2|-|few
TGTGCCAGCTTAGCAGGGGCCGGAAACTCTGGGGCCAACGTCCTGACTTTC
CASLAGAGNSGANVLTF
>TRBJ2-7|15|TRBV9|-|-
TGTGCCAGCAGTGCAAAGACAGTAGTGGTCTACGAGCAGTACTTC
CASSAKTVVVYEQYF
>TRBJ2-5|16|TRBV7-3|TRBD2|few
TGTGCCAGCAGCCCCTACCCGACTAGCGGGGGGGAGACCCAGTACTTC
CASSPYPTSGGETQYF
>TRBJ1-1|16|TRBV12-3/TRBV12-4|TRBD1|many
TGTGCCAGCACCCTCTGGACAGGGTGGGGGAACACTGAAGCTTTCTTT
CASTLWTGWGNTEAFF
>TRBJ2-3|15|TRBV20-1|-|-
TGCAGTGCTAGTAGCTCGGCGGGTGGCACAGATACGCAGTATTTT
CSASSSAGGTDTQYF
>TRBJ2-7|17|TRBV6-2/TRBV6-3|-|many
TGTGCCAGCAGTTACTACCCCACCGGGGGACCCTCCTACGAGCAGTACTTC
CASSYYPTGGPSYEQYF
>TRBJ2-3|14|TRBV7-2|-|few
TGTGCCAGCAGCTTCGGGACGGGAACAGATACGCAGTATTTT
CASSFGTGTDTQYF
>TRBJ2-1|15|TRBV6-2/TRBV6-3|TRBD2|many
TGTGCCAGCAGTTACTCGGCGGGAGGTATGAATGAGCAGTTCTTC
CASSYSAGGMNEQFF
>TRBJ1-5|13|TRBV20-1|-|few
TGCAGTGCTAGTAGGCCTAGTCGGCAGCCCCAGCATTTT
CSASRPSRQPQHF
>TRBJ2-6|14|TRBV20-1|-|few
TGCAGTGCTGCCCAGGGTGCTGGGGCCAACGTCCTGACTTTC
CSAAQGAGANVLTF
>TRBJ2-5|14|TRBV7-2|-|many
TGTGCCAGCAGCTCGCTCAGGGACCAAGAGACCCAGTACTTC
CASSSLRDQETQYF
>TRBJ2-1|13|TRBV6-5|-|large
TGTGCCAGCATCCCCCGTGGTATCAATGAGCAGTTCTTC
CASIPRGINEQFF
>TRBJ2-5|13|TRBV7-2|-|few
TGTGCCAGCAGCTCCGGCCTCCAAGAGACCCAGTACTTC
CASSSGLQETQYF
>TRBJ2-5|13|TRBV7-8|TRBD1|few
TGTGCCAGCAGCGAGGACAGGGAAGAGACCCAGTACTTC
CASSEDREETQYF
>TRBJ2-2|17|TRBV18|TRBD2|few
TGTGCCAGCTCACCCTTTACTAGCGGGCCGAACACCGGGGAGCTGTTTTTT
CASSPFTSGPNTGELFF
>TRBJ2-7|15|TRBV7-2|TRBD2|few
TGTGCCAGCAGCTTATCGGGAGGGCCCTTCGACGAGCAGTACTTC
CASSLSGGPFDEQYF
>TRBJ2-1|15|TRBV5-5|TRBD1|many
TGTGCCAGCACCCTAACCGGGACAGGGGGTTATGAGCAGTTCTTC
CASTLTGTGGYEQFF
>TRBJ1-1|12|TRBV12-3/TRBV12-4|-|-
TGTGCCAGCAGTGCCGACAGTTTTGAAGCTTTCTTT
CASSADSFEAFF
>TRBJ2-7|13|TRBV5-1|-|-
TGCGCCAGCAGCTTGGTTGGGGCGGGCGAGCAGTACTTC
CASSLVGAGEQYF
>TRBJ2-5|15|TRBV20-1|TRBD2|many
TGCAGTGCTTATTCCAGCGGGGGGGCCGGAGAGACCCAGTACTTC
CSAYSSGGAGETQYF
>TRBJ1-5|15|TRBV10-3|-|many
TGTGCCATCAGTGAGGGAGCCTATCCCAATCAGCCCCAGCATTTT
CAISEGAYPNQPQHF
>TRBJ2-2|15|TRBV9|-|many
TGTGCCAGCAGCGTAGTCGGGGCGAACACCGGGGAGCTGTTTTTT
CASSVVGANTGELFF
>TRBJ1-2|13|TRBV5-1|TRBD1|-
TGCGCCAGCAGCCGGGGACAGAATTATGGCTACACCTTC
CASSRGQNYGYTF
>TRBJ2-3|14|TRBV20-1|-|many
TGCAGTGCCAGGGGGAGGGGTAGCACAGATACGCAGTATTTT
CSARGRGSTDTQYF